This T cell receptor (beta chain) was captured by sequencing in a study of cytomegalovirus exposure and HLA in healthy donors. Per germline, CDR1 SEHNR and CDR2 FQNEAQ (reference sequence). The V gene lost 1 base and the J gene lost 6 bases, with 9 bases spanning the gap. The CDR3 sequence is 14 residues long. Of note for this clone: No antigen is known for it.

Whole-study findings and limits: Cytomegalovirus-associated status was assigned to fewer than 200 TCR beta chains.

Measured with immunoSEQ multiplex PCR; TCRdb has only the in-frame clones, and not every one. The sample consists of approximately 160,000 clones, 80% to 90% of them appearing once. Sequenced input: PBMCs. The chain recombines TRBV7-9 with TRBJ1-4, with D hard to call. The receptor's source is a woman aged 25 to 39 in good health and CMV-seronegative. CDR3 region: CASSLGAGDEKLFF. CDR3 DNA sequence: TGTGCCAGCAGCTTAGGGGCAGGAGATGAAAAACTGTTTTTT. Drawing the rest from reference TRBV7-9 and TRBJ1-4, the complete variable domain is DTGVSQNPRHKITKRGQNVTFRCDPISEHNRLYWYRQTLGQGPEFLTYFQNEAQLEKSRLLSDRFSAERPKGSFSTLEIQRTEQGDSAMYLCASSLGAGDEKLFFGSGTQLSVL.